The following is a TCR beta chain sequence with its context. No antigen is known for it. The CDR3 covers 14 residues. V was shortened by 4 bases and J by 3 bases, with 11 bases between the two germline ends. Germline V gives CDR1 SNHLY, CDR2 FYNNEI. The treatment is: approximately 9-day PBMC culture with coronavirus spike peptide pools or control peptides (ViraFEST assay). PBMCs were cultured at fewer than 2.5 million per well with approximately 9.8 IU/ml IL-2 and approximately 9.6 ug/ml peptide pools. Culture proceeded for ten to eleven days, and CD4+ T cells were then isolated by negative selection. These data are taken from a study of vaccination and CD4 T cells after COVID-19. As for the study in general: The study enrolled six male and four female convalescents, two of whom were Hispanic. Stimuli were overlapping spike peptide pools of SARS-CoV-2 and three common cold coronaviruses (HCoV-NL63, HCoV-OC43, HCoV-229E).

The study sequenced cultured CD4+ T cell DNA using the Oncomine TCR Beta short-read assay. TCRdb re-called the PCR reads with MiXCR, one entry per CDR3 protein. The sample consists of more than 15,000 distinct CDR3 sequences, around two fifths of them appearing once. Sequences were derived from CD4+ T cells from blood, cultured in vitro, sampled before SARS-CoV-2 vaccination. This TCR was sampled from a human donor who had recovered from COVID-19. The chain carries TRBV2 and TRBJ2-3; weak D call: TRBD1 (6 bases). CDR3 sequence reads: CASSGQALTDTQYF. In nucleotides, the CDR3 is TGTGCCAGCAGTGGACAGGCGCTAACAGATACGCAGTATTTT. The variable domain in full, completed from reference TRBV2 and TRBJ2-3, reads EPEVTQTPSHQVTQMGQEVILRCVPISNHLYFYWYRQILGQKVEFLVSFYNNEISEKSEIFDDQFSVERPDGSNFTLKIRSTKLEDSAMYFCASSGQALTDTQYFGPGTRLTVL.